This TCR beta chain was found in a study of blood T cell repertoires in COVID-19. Clones were read by immunoSEQ multiplex PCR, and TCRdb kept only the in-frame ones, dropping some. The sample holds under 300,000 clones, roughly 85% seen once. The specimen was peripheral blood. This receptor was taken from a woman aged 30 to 39 with active or convalescent COVID-19.

The CDR3: CSVDRGQSGDEQFF. For the CDR3, the DNA is TGCAGCGTTGATAGAGGGCAGTCTGGGGATGAGCAGTTCTTC. The chain joins TRBV29-1 to TRBJ2-1, with a weak D call TRBD2 (5 bases). V was trimmed by 3 bases and J by 8 bases, leaving 17 bases between them. The CDR3 contains 14 residues. CDR1 SQVTM and CDR2 ANQGSEA come from the germline V gene.